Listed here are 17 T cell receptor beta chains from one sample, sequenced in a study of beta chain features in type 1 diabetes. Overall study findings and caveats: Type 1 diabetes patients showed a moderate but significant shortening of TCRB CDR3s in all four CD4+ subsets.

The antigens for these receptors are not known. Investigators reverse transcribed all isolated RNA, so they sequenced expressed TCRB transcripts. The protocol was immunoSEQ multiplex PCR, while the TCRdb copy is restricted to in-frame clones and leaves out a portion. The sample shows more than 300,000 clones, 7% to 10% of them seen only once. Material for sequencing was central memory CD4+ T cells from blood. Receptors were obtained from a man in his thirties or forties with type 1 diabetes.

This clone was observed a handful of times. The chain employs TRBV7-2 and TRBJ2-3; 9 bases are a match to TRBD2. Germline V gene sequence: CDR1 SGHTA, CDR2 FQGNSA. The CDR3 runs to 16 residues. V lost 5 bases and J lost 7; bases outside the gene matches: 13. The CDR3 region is CASSPHGRGGNHTQYF. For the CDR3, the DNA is TGTGCCAGCAGCCCCCACGGGCGGGGGGGCAATCATACGCAGTATTTT.

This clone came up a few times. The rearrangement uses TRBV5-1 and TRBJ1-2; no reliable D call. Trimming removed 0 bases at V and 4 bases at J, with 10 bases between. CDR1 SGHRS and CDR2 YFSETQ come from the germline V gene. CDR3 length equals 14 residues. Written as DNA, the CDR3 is TGCGCCAGCAGCTTGGCTCCCGGCGGCTATGGCTACACCTTC. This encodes CASSLAPGGYGYTF.

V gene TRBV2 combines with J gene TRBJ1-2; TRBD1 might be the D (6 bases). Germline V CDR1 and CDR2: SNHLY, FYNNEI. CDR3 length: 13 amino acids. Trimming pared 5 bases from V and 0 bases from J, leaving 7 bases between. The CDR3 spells CASSKGANYGYTF. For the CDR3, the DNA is TGTGCCAGCAGTAAGGGGGCTAACTATGGCTACACCTTC. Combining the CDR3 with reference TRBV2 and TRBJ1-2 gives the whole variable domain EPEVTQTPSHQVTQMGQEVILRCVPISNHLYFYWYRQILGQKVEFLVSFYNNEISEKSEIFDDQFSVERPDGSNFTLKIRSTKLEDSAMYFCASSKGANYGYTFGSGTRLTVV.

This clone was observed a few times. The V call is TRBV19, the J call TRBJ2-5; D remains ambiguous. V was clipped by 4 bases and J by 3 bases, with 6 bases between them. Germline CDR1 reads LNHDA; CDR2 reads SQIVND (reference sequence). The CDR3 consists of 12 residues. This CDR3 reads CASSNTEETQYF. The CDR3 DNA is TGTGCCAGTAGTAACACAGAAGAGACCCAGTACTTC. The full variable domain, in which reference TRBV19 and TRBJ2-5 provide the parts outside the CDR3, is DGGITQSPKYLFRKEGQNVTLSCEQNLNHDAMYWYRQDPGQGLRLIYYSQIVNDFQKGDIAEGYSVSREKKESFPLTVTSAQKNPTAFYLCASSNTEETQYFGPGTRLLVL.

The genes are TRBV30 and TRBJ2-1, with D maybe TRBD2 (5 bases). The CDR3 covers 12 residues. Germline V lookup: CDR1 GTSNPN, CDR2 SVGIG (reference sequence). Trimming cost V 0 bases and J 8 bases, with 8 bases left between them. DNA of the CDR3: TGTGCCTGGAGTGTAGAGGGCCATGAGCAGTTCTTC. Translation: CAWSVEGHEQFF. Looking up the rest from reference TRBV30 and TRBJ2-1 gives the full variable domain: SQTIHQWPATLVQPVGSPLSLECTVEGTSNPNLYWYRQAAGRGLQLLFYSVGIGQISSEVPQNLSASRPQDRQFILSSKKLLLSDSGFYLCAWSVEGHEQFFGPGTRLTVL.

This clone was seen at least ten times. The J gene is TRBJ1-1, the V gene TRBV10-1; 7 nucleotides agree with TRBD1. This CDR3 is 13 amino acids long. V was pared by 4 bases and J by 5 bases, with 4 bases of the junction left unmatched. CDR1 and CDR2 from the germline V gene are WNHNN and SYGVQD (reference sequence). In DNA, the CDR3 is TGCGCCAGCAGTGCGACAGGGAGGACTGAAGCTTTCTTT. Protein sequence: CASSATGRTEAFF.

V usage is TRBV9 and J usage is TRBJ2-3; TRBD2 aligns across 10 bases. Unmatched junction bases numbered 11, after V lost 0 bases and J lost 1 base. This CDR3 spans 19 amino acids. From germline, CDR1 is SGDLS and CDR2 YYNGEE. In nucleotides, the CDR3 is TGTGCCAGCAGCGTAGGGACTAGCGGAACGCTCGGGGGCACAGATACGCAGTATTTT. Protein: CASSVGTSGTLGGTDTQYF.

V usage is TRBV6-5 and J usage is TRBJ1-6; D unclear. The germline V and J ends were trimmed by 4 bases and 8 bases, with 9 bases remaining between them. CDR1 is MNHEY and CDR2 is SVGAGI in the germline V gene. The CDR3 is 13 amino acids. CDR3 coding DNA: TGTGCCAGCAGTTCCGACGGGGATTCACCCCTCCACTTT. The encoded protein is CASSSDGDSPLHF.

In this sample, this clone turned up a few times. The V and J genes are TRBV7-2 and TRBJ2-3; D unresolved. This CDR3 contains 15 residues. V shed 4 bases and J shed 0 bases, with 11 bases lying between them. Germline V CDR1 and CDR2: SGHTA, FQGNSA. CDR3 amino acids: CASSSQSASTDTQYF. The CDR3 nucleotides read TGTGCCAGCAGCTCCCAATCAGCCAGCACAGATACGCAGTATTTT.

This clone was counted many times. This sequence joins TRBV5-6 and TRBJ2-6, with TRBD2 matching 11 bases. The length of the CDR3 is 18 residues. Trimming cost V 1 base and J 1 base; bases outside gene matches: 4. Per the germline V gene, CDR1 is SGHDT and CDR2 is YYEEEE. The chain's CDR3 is CASSLTSGGISGANVLTF. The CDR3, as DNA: TGTGCCAGCAGCTTGACTAGCGGGGGAATATCTGGGGCCAACGTCCTGACTTTC.

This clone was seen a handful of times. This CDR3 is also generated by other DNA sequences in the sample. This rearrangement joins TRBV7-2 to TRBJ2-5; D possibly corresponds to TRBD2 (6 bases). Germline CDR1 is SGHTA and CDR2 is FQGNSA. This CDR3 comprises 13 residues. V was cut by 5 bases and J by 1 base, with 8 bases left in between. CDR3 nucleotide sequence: TGTGCCAGCAGCCGGGGGTCCCAAGAGACCCAGTACTTC. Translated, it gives CASSRGSQETQYF. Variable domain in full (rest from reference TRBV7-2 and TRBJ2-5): GAGVSQSPSNKVTEKGKDVELRCDPISGHTALYWYRQSLGQGLEFLIYFQGNSAPDKSGLPSDRFSAERTGGSVSTLTIQRTQQEDSAVYLCASSRGSQETQYFGPGTRLLVL.

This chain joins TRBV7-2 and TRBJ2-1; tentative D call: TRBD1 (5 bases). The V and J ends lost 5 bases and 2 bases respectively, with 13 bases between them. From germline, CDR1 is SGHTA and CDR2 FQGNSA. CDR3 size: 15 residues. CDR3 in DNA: TGTGCCAGCAGCCCAGGGAATGACCCCTACAATGAGCAGTTCTTC. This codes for CASSPGNDPYNEQFF.

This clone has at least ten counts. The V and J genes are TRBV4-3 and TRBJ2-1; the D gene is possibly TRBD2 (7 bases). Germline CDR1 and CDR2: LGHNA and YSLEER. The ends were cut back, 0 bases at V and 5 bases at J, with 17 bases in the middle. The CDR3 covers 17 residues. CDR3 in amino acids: CASSQDWLRGGDNEQFF. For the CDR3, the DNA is TGCGCCAGCAGCCAAGACTGGCTTAGGGGGGGTGACAATGAGCAGTTCTTC.

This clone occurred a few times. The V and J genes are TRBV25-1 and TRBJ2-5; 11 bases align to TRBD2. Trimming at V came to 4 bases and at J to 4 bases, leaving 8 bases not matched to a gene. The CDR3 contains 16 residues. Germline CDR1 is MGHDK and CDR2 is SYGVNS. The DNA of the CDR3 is TGTGCCAGCAGTGGGGGACTAGCGGCGGACTTAGAGACCCAGTACTTC. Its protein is CASSGGLAADLETQYF.

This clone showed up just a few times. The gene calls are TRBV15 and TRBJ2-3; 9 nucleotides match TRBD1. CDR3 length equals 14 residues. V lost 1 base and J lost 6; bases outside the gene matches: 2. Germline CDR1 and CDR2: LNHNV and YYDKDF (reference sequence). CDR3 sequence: CATSRGQGVDTQYF. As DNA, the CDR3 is TGTGCCACCAGCAGAGGACAGGGGGTGGATACGCAGTATTTT. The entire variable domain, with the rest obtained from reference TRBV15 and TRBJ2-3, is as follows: DAMVIQNPRYQVTQFGKPVTLSCSQTLNHNVMYWYQQKSSQAPKLLFHYYDKDFNNEADTPDNFQSRRPNTSFCFLDIRSPGLGDTAMYLCATSRGQGVDTQYFGPGTRLTVL.

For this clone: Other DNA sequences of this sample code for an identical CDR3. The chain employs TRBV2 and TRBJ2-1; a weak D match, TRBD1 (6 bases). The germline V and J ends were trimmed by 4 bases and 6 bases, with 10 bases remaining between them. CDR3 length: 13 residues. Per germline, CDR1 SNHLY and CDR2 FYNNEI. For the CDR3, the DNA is TGTGCCAGCAGTGGGCAGGGGCGCAATGAGCAGTTCTTC. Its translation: CASSGQGRNEQFF. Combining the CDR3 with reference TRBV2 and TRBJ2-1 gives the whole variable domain EPEVTQTPSHQVTQMGQEVILRCVPISNHLYFYWYRQILGQKVEFLVSFYNNEISEKSEIFDDQFSVERPDGSNFTLKIRSTKLEDSAMYFCASSGQGRNEQFFGPGTRLTVL.

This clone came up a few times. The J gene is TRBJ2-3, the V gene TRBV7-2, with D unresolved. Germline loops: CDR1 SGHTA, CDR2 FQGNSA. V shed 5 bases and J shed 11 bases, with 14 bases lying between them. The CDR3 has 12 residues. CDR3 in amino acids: CASSLNPMVQYF. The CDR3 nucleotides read TGTGCCAGCAGCCTCAACCCTATGGTGCAGTATTTT.